This TCR beta chain comes out of a study of blood T cell repertoires in COVID-19. Germline V gene lookup returns CDR1 LNHDA and CDR2 SQIVND (reference sequence). There are 14 residues in the CDR3. The germline V and J ends were trimmed by 3 bases and 4 bases, with 10 bases remaining between them. Authors' data handling: Reference gene primer amplification gave estimated nucleated cell counts. Sequenced by immunoSEQ multiplex PCR; TCRdb stores in-frame clones only, minus some. That table gives V, J and clone size, and the DNA gave D and trimming. The sample lists 100,000 to 150,000 clones; approximately 85% were seen once.

The sample comprised peripheral blood. The receptor was isolated from a man between 25 and 39 years old with COVID-19, enrolled during active disease. The chain carries TRBV19 and TRBJ1-5; a weak D match, TRBD1 (5 bases). CDR3 sequence reads: CASSMVGPNQPQHF. CDR3 sequence (DNA): TGTGCCAGTAGTATGGTGGGGCCAAATCAGCCCCAGCATTTT.